This T cell receptor beta chain was sequenced for a study of regulatory T cells in long-lasting Graves disease. As to time point: newly diagnosed GD, antithyroid drugs for less than 3 months. Extracted PBMC RNA gave rise to the TCR library. The authors drew approximately 9 milliliters of peripheral blood into EDTA tubes. Trimming stripped 2 bases from V and 9 bases from J, with 14 bases between. Germline CDR1 SGHTA, CDR2 FQGNSA. This CDR3 is built from 14 residues. Arm-PCR of CDR3 regions and iRepertoire HTBI primers were used to build TCR beta libraries. Via MiXCR, TCRdb re-called the multiplex PCR reads, giving one row per CDR3 protein. The sample has 350,000 to 500,000 distinct CDR3 sequences, around 15% seen once; the top ten hold around a sixth. This clonotype appeared many times. The data also belong to a second study, concerning T cells in Graves' hyperthyroidism and ophthalmopathy.

Sequenced material: peripheral blood mononuclear cells (PBMCs), taken at new diagnosis, from a patient treated with antithyroid drugs. This chain uses TRBV7-2 with TRBJ2-1, with D possibly being TRBD2 (5 bases). The receptor's source is a woman aged 45 to 65 with Graves disease. CDR3 residues: CASSLSPGIFEQFF. The CDR3 coding sequence is TGTGCCAGCAGCTTATCCCCCGGGATCTTTGAGCAGTTCTTC. The whole variable domain, remainder taken from reference TRBV7-2 and TRBJ2-1, is GAGVSQSPSNKVTEKGKDVELRCDPISGHTALYWYRQSLGQGLEFLIYFQGNSAPDKSGLPSDRFSAERTGGSVSTLTIQRTQQEDSAVYLCASSLSPGIFEQFFGPGTRLTVL.